Below are 18 T cell receptor beta chains sequenced from a single sample in a study of blood T cell repertoires in COVID-19. The data were produced by immunoSEQ multiplex PCR, yet TCRdb's version contains in-frame clones alone and is incomplete. Here the sample spans hundreds of thousands of clones, 88% being singletons. The sequencing sample was made of peripheral blood. These receptors all come from a woman in her sixties or seventies with COVID-19, enrolled during active disease.

The J gene is TRBJ1-3, the V gene TRBV6-1; 7 nucleotides align to TRBD1. CDR3 size: 15 residues. Trimming cost V 1 base and J 3 bases; bases outside gene matches: 3. Germline CDR1 reads MNHNS; CDR2 reads SASEGT. The CDR3 sequence is CASSEGQGGGNTIYF. CDR3 sequence (DNA): TGTGCCAGCAGTGAAGGACAGGGAGGTGGAAACACCATATATTTT.

This clone was recorded only once. This chain connects TRBV5-4 to TRBJ2-7, with TRBD2 as a possible D gene (6 bases). This CDR3 spans 15 amino acids. Germline CDR1 and CDR2: SGHNT and YYREEE (reference sequence). The V end lost 4 bases, the J end lost 0 bases, and 14 bases lay between the germline ends. The CDR3 here is CASSHRDGSSYEQYF. CDR3 nucleotide sequence: TGTGCCAGCAGCCACCGGGACGGGAGCTCCTACGAGCAGTACTTC.

This chain links TRBV5-6 with TRBJ1-4; 10 bases are shared with TRBD1. Germline V lookup: CDR1 SGHDT, CDR2 YYEEEE. J was trimmed by 6 bases and V by 4 bases; bases with no gene match: 12. The CDR3 totals 17 residues. CDR3 in DNA: TGTGCCAGCAGCGTTTCCCGGGACAGGGGACCCCATGAAAAACTGTTTTTT. Its protein is CASSVSRDRGPHEKLFF.

The chain has TRBV12-5 and TRBJ2-1; 11 nucleotides align to TRBD2. This CDR3 comprises 16 residues. Trimming cost V 2 bases and J 3 bases; bases outside gene matches: 3. Germline loops: CDR1 LGHNT, CDR2 FRNRAP. The CDR3 spells CASGLKTSGVYNEQFF. CDR3 DNA sequence: TGTGCTAGTGGTTTGAAGACTAGCGGGGTCTACAATGAGCAGTTCTTC.

V usage is TRBV13 and J usage is TRBJ1-1, with a possible D match to TRBD1 (5 bases). V lost 3 bases, J lost 1 base, and 12 bases lay in between. CDR3 length: 15 amino acids. The germline CDR1 and CDR2 sequences are PRHDT and FYEKMQ (reference sequence). CDR3 amino acids: CASSLGQGGNTEAFF. In nucleotides, the CDR3 is TGTGCCAGCAGCTTGGGCCAGGGAGGGAACACTGAAGCTTTCTTT.

This clone was picked up one time. CDR3 coding DNA: TGTGCCAGCAGTCCGGCGGGAGGGCGTGAGCAGTTCTTC. It translates to CASSPAGGREQFF. The J gene is TRBJ2-1, the V gene TRBV6-5; TRBD2 matches at 9 bases. J lost 9 bases, V lost 5 bases, and 5 bases had no gene match. Germline V gene lookup returns CDR1 MNHEY and CDR2 SVGAGI. CDR3 length: 13 amino acids.

The chain couples TRBV6-5 to TRBJ1-1; 10 bases match TRBD1. CDR3 size: 14 residues. Germline CDR1 MNHEY, CDR2 SVGAGI. Trimming removed 5 bases from V and 2 bases from J; junction bases left unmatched: 2. Here the CDR3 DNA reads TGTGCCAGCAGTCAGACAGGGGGCAACACTGAAGCTTTCTTT. Translation: CASSQTGGNTEAFF.

V is TRBV7-3 and J is TRBJ2-6; D gene unclear. Per the germline V gene, CDR1 is SGHTA and CDR2 is FQGTGA. Trimming took 5 bases from V and 0 from J, leaving 11 bases between them. This CDR3 contains 16 residues. CDR3 DNA: TGTGCCAGCAGCCCCCCCCCGAGCTCTGGGGCCAACGTCCTGACTTTC. Translating it yields CASSPPPSSGANVLTF.

The V and J genes are TRBV19 and TRBJ1-2; the match to TRBD1 covers 8 bases. The CDR3 has 16 amino acids. V was clipped by 2 bases and J by 5 bases; unmatched bases: 10. The germline CDR1 and CDR2 sequences are LNHDA and SQIVND (reference sequence). Here the CDR3 DNA reads TGTGCCAGTAGTATACGGGCTGGGGGACAGGTATATGGCTACACCTTC. This encodes CASSIRAGGQVYGYTF.

The V gene is TRBV6-6, the J gene TRBJ1-4, with a possible D match to TRBD1 (5 bases). V was trimmed by 6 bases and J by 3 bases, leaving 11 bases between them. This CDR3 contains 14 residues. Germline loops: CDR1 MNHNY, CDR2 SVGAGI (reference sequence). Written as DNA, the CDR3 is TGTGCCAGCAGAGCAGGGAGGGCTAATGAAAAACTGTTTTTT. Amino acids: CASRAGRANEKLFF.

The chain employs TRBV7-9 and TRBJ2-2, with 9 bases fitting TRBD1. The V gene's germline CDR1 is SEHNR and CDR2 FQNEAQ (reference sequence). CDR3 length: 13 residues. J was trimmed by 5 bases and V by 11 bases; bases with no gene match: 6. CDR3 in DNA: TGTGCCGGTGGGACAGGGTGGACCGGGGAGCTGTTTTTT. Its translation is CAGGTGWTGELFF.

The rearrangement links TRBV19 to TRBJ1-1, with TRBD1 identical over 8 bases. The junction had 5 bases not matched to a gene; V was cut back by 5 bases and J by 0 bases. CDR3 size: 15 residues. Germline-derived CDR1 and CDR2 are LNHDA and SQIVND (reference sequence). CDR3 nucleotides: TGTGCCAGTAGTGGACAGGGTTTGTTGAACACTGAAGCTTTCTTT. Its translation is CASSGQGLLNTEAFF. The variable domain in full, with the rest retrieved from reference TRBV19 and TRBJ1-1, is DGGITQSPKYLFRKEGQNVTLSCEQNLNHDAMYWYRQDPGQGLRLIYYSQIVNDFQKGDIAEGYSVSREKKESFPLTVTSAQKNPTAFYLCASSGQGLLNTEAFFGQGTRLTVV.

This clone was counted only a few times. The V call is TRBV2, the J call TRBJ2-5; a weak D match, TRBD1 (6 bases). The CDR3 length is 14 residues. Trimming cost V 2 bases and J 1 base, with 8 bases left between them. Germline V lookup: CDR1 SNHLY, CDR2 FYNNEI. The chain's CDR3 is CASSEMTGQETQYF. The CDR3 DNA follows: TGTGCCAGCAGTGAAATGACAGGCCAAGAGACCCAGTACTTC.

This rearrangement joins TRBV10-3 to TRBJ2-7; no clear D gene. V lost 4 bases and J 2 bases, leaving 9 bases between the germline ends. The CDR3 consists of 13 residues. Germline V gene data show CDR1 as ENHRY and CDR2 as SYGVKD. The CDR3 is CAISVPGTYEQYF. The DNA of the CDR3 is TGTGCCATCAGTGTCCCAGGTACCTACGAGCAGTACTTC.

The chain employs TRBV5-1 and TRBJ2-5, with 7 bases lining up with TRBD2. Losses at the gene ends were 4 bases for V and 1 base for J; bases not matched to a gene: 10. The CDR3 is 16 residues long. The germline CDR1 and CDR2 sequences are SGHRS and YFSETQ. Here the CDR3 reads CASSLGGRGSQETQYF. CDR3 coding DNA: TGCGCCAGCAGCCTAGGAGGGAGGGGCAGCCAAGAGACCCAGTACTTC.

Only one count was recorded for this clone. The rearrangement joins TRBV7-9 to TRBJ1-6, with 7 bases identical to TRBD1. This CDR3 has 12 amino acids. Germline CDR1 reads SEHNR; CDR2 reads FQNEAQ (reference sequence). Losses at the gene ends were 8 bases for V and 7 bases for J; bases not matched to a gene: 2. In DNA form, the CDR3 reads TGTGCCAGCGCGACAGGGAATTCACCCCTCCACTTT. Translation gives CASATGNSPLHF.

The genes are TRBV27 and TRBJ1-1; D gene uncertain. The CDR3 covers 14 residues. Germline assignment: CDR1 MNHEY and CDR2 SMNVEV (reference sequence). V lost 5 bases and J lost 0, with 10 bases in between. DNA of the CDR3: TGTGCCAGCAGTCTTGGAGGGATGAACACTGAAGCTTTCTTT. This gives the protein CASSLGGMNTEAFF.

This sequence joins TRBV27 and TRBJ1-5; D gene ambiguous. The ends were cut back, 3 bases at V and 5 bases at J, with 17 bases in the middle. Per the germline V gene, CDR1 is MNHEY and CDR2 is SMNVEV (reference sequence). The CDR3 is 16 residues long. CDR3 in amino acids: CASSFKPDGRDQPQHF. The CDR3 bases are TGTGCCAGCAGTTTTAAACCGGACGGGAGGGATCAGCCCCAGCATTTT.